The 15 T cell receptor beta chains reported below all come from one sample, sequenced in a study of radiotherapy plus CTLA-4 blockade in lung cancer. The data were produced by immunoSEQ multiplex PCR, yet TCRdb's version contains in-frame clones alone and is incomplete. The sample holds approximately 97,000 clones, around four fifths seen once. Sequencing was performed on peripheral blood, taken from a patient treated with radiotherapy plus ipilimumab. These receptors were obtained from a human donor with non-small cell lung cancer who had stable disease on radiotherapy plus ipilimumab.

The rearrangement uses TRBV4-1 and TRBJ1-4, with no clear D. The CDR3 covers 15 residues. Trimming took 2 bases from V and 5 from J, leaving 12 bases between them. Looked up from germline, CDR1 is MGHRA and CDR2 is YSYEKL. The CDR3 here is CASSQSERENEKLFF. For the CDR3, the DNA is TGCGCCAGCAGCCAATCTGAGAGAGAGAATGAAAAACTGTTTTTT.

The chain links TRBV2 to TRBJ2-3; 11 bases agree with TRBD2. CDR1 SNHLY and CDR2 FYNNEI come from the germline V gene. V trimming: 6 bases; J trimming: 3 bases; junction bases outside the gene matches: 17. CDR3 length equals 19 residues. CDR3 sequence: CASSKLAGEGPARTDTQYF. CDR3 DNA: TGTGCCAGCAGCAAACTAGCGGGAGAGGGTCCCGCGAGGACAGATACGCAGTATTTT. Together with reference TRBV2 and TRBJ2-3, the CDR3 gives the full variable domain: EPEVTQTPSHQVTQMGQEVILRCVPISNHLYFYWYRQILGQKVEFLVSFYNNEISEKSEIFDDQFSVERPDGSNFTLKIRSTKLEDSAMYFCASSKLAGEGPARTDTQYFGPGTRLTVL.

The V gene is TRBV5-1, the J gene TRBJ2-1; 8 nucleotides align to TRBD2. Germline values: CDR1 SGHRS, CDR2 YFSETQ. V trimming: 5 bases; J trimming: 8 bases; junction bases outside the gene matches: 15. This CDR3 contains 16 residues. CDR3 sequence reads: CASRIPVSGGQDEQFF. CDR3 in DNA: TGCGCCAGCAGGATTCCCGTCAGCGGGGGTCAGGATGAGCAGTTCTTC. The full variable domain, in which reference TRBV5-1 and TRBJ2-1 provide the parts outside the CDR3, is KAGVTQTPRYLIKTRGQQVTLSCSPISGHRSVSWYQQTPGQGLQFLFEYFSETQRNKGNFPGRFSGRQFSNSRSEMNVSTLELGDSALYLCASRIPVSGGQDEQFFGPGTRLTVL.

The chain combines TRBV5-5 with TRBJ1-1; D unclear. The V gene lost 0 bases and the J gene lost 1 base, with 10 bases spanning the gap. This CDR3 is 15 amino acids long. Germline loops: CDR1 SGHKS, CDR2 YYEKEE (reference sequence). DNA for the CDR3: TGTGCCAGCAGCTTGGTAGGCGGTCGGAACACTGAAGCTTTCTTT. It translates to CASSLVGGRNTEAFF.

This chain uses TRBV6-5 with TRBJ1-5; no definite D call. This CDR3 region has 13 residues. Trimming removed 5 bases at V and 4 bases at J, with 9 bases between. Looked up from germline, CDR1 is MNHEY and CDR2 is SVGAGI. The CDR3 coding sequence is TGTGCCAGCAGTGATTTAAAGAATCAGCCCCAGCATTTT. This encodes CASSDLKNQPQHF.

CDR3 region: CASSLAGINTEAFF. DNA for the CDR3: TGTGCCAGCAGCTTAGCAGGGATCAACACTGAAGCTTTCTTT. The chain is built from TRBV11-3 and TRBJ1-1, with D possibly being TRBD1 (5 bases). This CDR3 has 14 amino acids. V was clipped by 1 base and J by 2 bases, with 8 bases between them. Germline CDR1 and CDR2: SGHNT and YENEEA.

For the CDR3, the DNA is TGTGCCAGCAGTATCAGGCGGAATGGGGACGAGCAGTACTTC. Translated, it gives CASSIRRNGDEQYF. V is TRBV27 and J is TRBJ2-7; D uncertain. CDR1 is MNHEY, CDR2 SMNVEV, per germline (reference sequence). This CDR3 region has 14 residues. V was clipped by 5 bases and J by 5 bases, with 16 bases between them.

This clone is a singleton in its sample. The V and J genes are TRBV5-1 and TRBJ2-7; D is possibly TRBD2 (6 bases). There are 14 residues in the CDR3. V gave up 4 bases and J gave up 6 bases, with 17 bases separating them. Germline V CDR1 and CDR2: SGHRS, YFSETQ. Here the CDR3 reads CASSRDFNDGEQYF. CDR3 DNA: TGCGCCAGCAGCCGGGACTTTAACGACGGCGAGCAGTACTTC.

The chain recombines TRBV28 with TRBJ2-5; 10 nucleotides align to TRBD2. Germline V lookup: CDR1 MDHEN, CDR2 SYDVKM. The CDR3 contains 15 residues. Trimming at V came to 4 bases and at J to 3 bases, leaving 5 bases not matched to a gene. CDR3 region: CASSSIGLAEETQYF. For the CDR3, the DNA is TGTGCCAGCAGTTCGATCGGACTAGCGGAAGAGACCCAGTACTTC.

The rearrangement uses TRBV6-1 and TRBJ1-5; 8 nucleotides align to TRBD1. The CDR3 is 15 amino acids. With 3 bases clipped from V and 6 bases from J, the junction kept 7 bases outside the gene matches. Germline CDR1 and CDR2: MNHNS and SASEGT. CDR3 sequence (DNA): TGTGCCAGCAGTGACCGCAGGGGGCGGAGTCAGCCCCAGCATTTT. Its translation is CASSDRRGRSQPQHF.

For this clone: An end of the junction differs from the germline gene, which may be a read error. V usage is TRBV28 and J usage is TRBJ2-7, with D perhaps matching TRBD1 or TRBD2 (5 bases each). This CDR3 is built from 17 residues. CDR1 and CDR2 (germline): MDHEN, SYDVKM. CDR3 sequence (DNA): TGTGCCAGCAGTCACCTTACCGGGGCCTCCCGTTCTTACGAGCGGTACTTC. Protein: CASSHLTGASRSYERYF.

CDR3 loop: CASSLGGRKVRSGELFF. In nucleotides, the CDR3 is TGTGCCAGCAGTTTGGGCGGAAGGAAGGTTCGGTCCGGGGAGCTGTTTTTT. This rearrangement joins TRBV27 to TRBJ2-2; no clear D. This CDR3 has 17 residues. Trimming removed 3 bases from V and 6 bases from J, with 20 bases in between. Germline V gene sequence: CDR1 MNHEY, CDR2 SMNVEV (reference sequence).

The rearrangement uses TRBV9 and TRBJ1-1, with D hard to call. The CDR3 length is 14 residues. Germline CDR1 SGDLS, CDR2 YYNGEE. V gave up 0 bases and J gave up 3 bases, with 9 bases separating them. Here the CDR3 reads CASSVAVGYTEAFF. CDR3 DNA: TGTGCCAGCAGCGTAGCCGTTGGGTACACTGAAGCTTTCTTT.

CDR3 sequence reads: CASRVGSPLHF. DNA of the CDR3: TGTGCCAGCAGAGTAGGTTCACCCCTCCACTTT. The chain links TRBV2 to TRBJ1-6; D remains ambiguous. The V gene lost 6 bases and the J gene lost 9 bases, with 6 bases spanning the gap. The germline V gene has CDR1 SNHLY and CDR2 FYNNEI. This CDR3 is 11 amino acids long.

J is TRBJ1-1 and V is TRBV5-6; D ambiguous. This CDR3 has 14 amino acids. Trimming took 1 base from V and 1 from J, leaving 8 bases between them. Germline loops: CDR1 SGHDT, CDR2 YYEEEE. CDR3 residues: CASSLYGPNTEAFF. CDR3 sequence (DNA): TGTGCCAGCAGCTTGTATGGACCGAACACTGAAGCTTTCTTT.